Presented here are 20 T cell receptor beta chains from one specimen sequenced in a study of blood T cell repertoires in COVID-19. Generated by immunoSEQ multiplex PCR, the TCRdb table keeps only in-frame clones and is missing some. This table holds 95,000 to 150,000 clones, 80% to 90% found once. Sequencing used peripheral blood. The source is a man aged 40-50 years with acute or convalescent COVID-19.

The J gene is TRBJ1-4, the V gene TRBV7-9; D is possibly TRBD1 (6 bases). CDR1 and CDR2 from the germline V gene are SEHNR and FQNEAQ (reference sequence). CDR3 length equals 13 residues. Trimming pared 6 bases from V and 7 bases from J, leaving 12 bases between. The CDR3 bases are TGTGCCAGCAGTGGGCAGGGGCTTGAAAAACTGTTTTTT. This translates into CASSGQGLEKLFF.

The V and J genes are TRBV3-1 (or the pseudogene TRBV3-2) and TRBJ2-7, with 13 bases that match TRBD2. The germline gives CDR1 LGHDT, CDR2 YNNKEL (reference sequence). The CDR3 loop spans 15 amino acids. The V and J ends lost 4 bases and 4 bases, in that order; junction bases with no gene match: 4. CDR3 region: CASSPRTSGSYEQYF. In nucleotides, the CDR3 is TGTGCCAGCAGCCCCCGGACTAGCGGGAGTTACGAGCAGTACTTC.

This chain links TRBV15 with TRBJ2-7, with 9 bases matching TRBD1. The V gene's germline CDR1 is LNHNV and CDR2 YYDKDF (reference sequence). The J segment lost 3 bases and the V segment lost 3 bases, leaving 9 bases of the junction unmatched. The CDR3 spans 16 residues. CDR3 in DNA: TGTGCCACCAGCAGTGGACAGGGGACAGGGCTCTACGAGCAGTACTTC. Translation gives CATSSGQGTGLYEQYF.

The chain has TRBV2 and TRBJ2-7, with D tentatively TRBD1 (6 bases). The CDR3 runs to 13 residues. Germline CDR1 and CDR2: SNHLY and FYNNEI. Trimming cost V 6 bases and J 4 bases, with 13 bases left between them. CDR3 amino acids: CASSLKRGYEQYF. As DNA, the CDR3 is TGTGCCAGCAGCCTAAAAAGGGGGTACGAGCAGTACTTC.

The chain employs TRBV6-5 and TRBJ1-1, with D hard to call. CDR1 and CDR2 (germline): MNHEY, SVGAGI. Trimming pared 2 bases from V and 1 base from J, leaving 11 bases between. The CDR3 sequence is 15 residues long. DNA for the CDR3: TGTGCCAGCAGTTACGAGGGTGCACCGAACACTGAAGCTTTCTTT. Its protein is CASSYEGAPNTEAFF.

The chain recombines TRBV15 with TRBJ1-4; D is perhaps TRBD1 (5 bases). V dropped 2 bases and J dropped 4 bases, with 14 bases sitting between them. CDR1 LNHNV and CDR2 YYDKDF come from the germline V gene (reference sequence). The CDR3 consists of 16 residues. Written as DNA, the CDR3 is TGTGCCACCAGCAGATCCCAGGGTTCGGGTAATGAAAAACTGTTTTTT. As protein: CATSRSQGSGNEKLFF.

The DNA for the CDR3 is TGTGCCAGCAGCCAGGGGGGGACAATCGACAATGAGCAGTTCTTC. This translates into CASSQGGTIDNEQFF. The chain joins TRBV3-1 (or the pseudogene TRBV3-2) to TRBJ2-1, with a weak D call TRBD2 (7 bases). The CDR3 runs to 15 residues. Trimming removed 3 bases from V and 5 bases from J, with 14 bases in between. Germline V gene lookup returns CDR1 LGHDT and CDR2 YNNKEL (reference sequence).

This clone was recorded once. The genes are TRBV29-1 and TRBJ1-1; 9 positions match TRBD1. V gave up 5 bases and J gave up 4 bases; unmatched junction bases: 11. The CDR3 contains 15 residues. The germline V gene encodes CDR1 SQVTM and CDR2 ANQGSEA. CDR3 bases: TGCAGCGTTCCGGGGACAGGGCGGTATGGCACTGAAGCTTTCTTT. Its translation: CSVPGTGRYGTEAFF.

V usage is TRBV7-2 and J usage is TRBJ2-7, with TRBD2 as a possible D gene (5 bases). Trimming shortened V by 2 bases and J by 6 bases, and 14 bases separated the two germline ends. Germline V gene lookup returns CDR1 SGHTA and CDR2 FQGNSA. This CDR3 has 14 residues. The CDR3: CASSLMRESFEQYF. In DNA form, the CDR3 reads TGTGCCAGCAGCTTAATGAGGGAGAGTTTCGAGCAGTACTTC. The full variable domain, its missing parts supplied by reference TRBV7-2 and TRBJ2-7, is GAGVSQSPSNKVTEKGKDVELRCDPISGHTALYWYRQSLGQGLEFLIYFQGNSAPDKSGLPSDRFSAERTGGSVSTLTIQRTQQEDSAVYLCASSLMRESFEQYFGPGTRLTVT.

This chain uses TRBV30 with TRBJ1-6; D possibly corresponds to TRBD1 (6 bases). The germline V and J ends were trimmed by 0 bases and 5 bases, with 11 bases remaining between them. The CDR3 runs 15 residues. Germline assignment: CDR1 GTSNPN and CDR2 SVGIG (reference sequence). CDR3 in amino acids: CAWSVLGGDNSPLHF. As DNA, the CDR3 is TGTGCCTGGAGTGTACTAGGGGGTGATAATTCACCCCTCCACTTT.

The J gene is TRBJ2-2, the V gene TRBV18, with TRBD1 identical over 7 bases. Germline trimming cut 3 bases from V and 6 bases from J; bases unmatched to any gene: 7. This CDR3 has 15 residues. CDR1 and CDR2 (germline): KGHSH, LQKENI. CDR3 sequence (DNA): TGTGCCAGCTCACCGCGACAGGGAGAGTCCGGGGAGCTGTTTTTT. This sequence encodes CASSPRQGESGELFF.

The chain combines TRBV2 with TRBJ1-2; 12 bases align to TRBD1. Per germline, CDR1 SNHLY and CDR2 FYNNEI. With 2 bases clipped from V and 3 bases from J, the junction kept 10 bases outside the gene matches. This CDR3 contains 18 residues. CDR3 residues: CASSENRDRGQEDYGYTF. The CDR3, as DNA: TGTGCCAGCAGTGAAAACCGGGACAGGGGGCAGGAGGACTATGGCTACACCTTC.

J is TRBJ2-5 and V is TRBV4-2; D unresolved. This CDR3 has 14 amino acids. Germline-derived CDR1 and CDR2 are LGHNA and YNFKEQ. V gave up 0 bases and J gave up 5 bases, with 10 bases separating them. CDR3 loop: CASSQEERAETQYF. CDR3 DNA: TGTGCCAGCAGCCAAGAAGAACGAGCGGAGACCCAGTACTTC.

The chain links TRBV30 to TRBJ1-1, with D possibly matching TRBD1 (5 bases). Germline V gene sequence: CDR1 GTSNPN, CDR2 SVGIG (reference sequence). This CDR3 has 13 amino acids. Trimming took 1 base from V and 4 from J, leaving 10 bases between them. CDR3 nucleotides: TGTGCCTGGAGTGAAGACGGGGGCACTGAAGCTTTCTTT. Translated, it gives CAWSEDGGTEAFF.

The chain couples TRBV18 to TRBJ2-2; tentatively, D is TRBD1 (6 bases). The CDR3 is 15 residues long. Germline-derived CDR1 and CDR2 are KGHSH and LQKENI. Trimming pared 2 bases from V and 1 base from J, leaving 8 bases between. The CDR3 spells CASSPTTGNTGELFF. The CDR3 DNA reads as TGTGCCAGCTCACCAACGACAGGGAACACCGGGGAGCTGTTTTTT.

The V and J genes are TRBV3-1 (or the pseudogene TRBV3-2) and TRBJ2-5, with D possibly TRBD2 on 7 matching bases. Germline V gives CDR1 LGHDT, CDR2 YNNKEL (reference sequence). CDR3 length: 16 residues. Trimming removed 0 bases from V and 3 bases from J, with 14 bases in between. CDR3 residues: CASSQDRRGAEETQYF. As DNA, the CDR3 is TGTGCCAGCAGCCAAGATCGCCGGGGGGCCGAAGAGACCCAGTACTTC.

The CDR3 is CASSPLSSTDTQYF. Written as DNA, the CDR3 is TGTGCCAGCAGCCCACTCTCTAGCACAGATACGCAGTATTTT. This chain connects TRBV7-9 to TRBJ2-3; D uncertain. Trimming removed 5 bases at V and 0 bases at J, with 9 bases between. This CDR3 has 14 residues. Germline V gene lookup returns CDR1 SEHNR and CDR2 FQNEAQ (reference sequence).

This clone came up a few times. This rearrangement joins TRBV5-1 to TRBJ1-6; 7 bases agree with TRBD1. CDR3 length: 15 amino acids. Germline CDR1 is SGHRS and CDR2 is YFSETQ. The ends lost 5 bases at V and 7 bases at J; junction bases unmatched: 9. The CDR3 bases are TGCGCCAGCAGTCCAAGACAGGGTGGCAATTCACCCCTCCACTTT. Its translation: CASSPRQGGNSPLHF.

This clone has more than one count but fewer than ten. The chain employs TRBV6-5 and TRBJ1-2; the D gene is possibly TRBD1 (6 bases). Germline CDR1 MNHEY, CDR2 SVGAGI. The CDR3 has 15 residues. Trimming stripped 5 bases from V and 2 bases from J, with 15 bases between. The CDR3 here is CASSQRRGQNYGYTF. As DNA, the CDR3 is TGTGCCAGCAGTCAACGCCGAGGACAGAACTATGGCTACACCTTC.

V is TRBV10-3 and J is TRBJ2-7; 7 bases align to TRBD2. Germline V CDR1 and CDR2: ENHRY, SYGVKD. The CDR3 consists of 14 residues. The V gene end was trimmed by 3 bases and the J gene end by 2 bases; junction bases not matched to a gene: 4. The CDR3 loop is CAISDGGRAYEQYF. Here the CDR3 DNA reads TGTGCCATCAGTGATGGGGGGAGGGCCTACGAGCAGTACTTC.